The 14 T cell receptor beta chains in this list originate from one sample, sequenced in a study of blood T cell repertoires in COVID-19. Method: immunoSEQ multiplex PCR; TCRdb's copy keeps in-frame clones and lacks some. The table lists roughly 98,000 clones, about 92% of them singletons, with roughly 6.4% in the top ten. The specimen was peripheral blood. All receptors come from a woman between 55 and 75 years old with active COVID-19.

This chain links TRBV18 with TRBJ1-3; 10 bases align to TRBD1. CDR3 length equals 15 residues. Trimming at V came to 5 bases and at J to 8 bases, leaving 9 bases not matched to a gene. In germline, CDR1 is KGHSH, CDR2 LQKENI. The chain's CDR3 is CASSDTGQGRDTIYF. The CDR3 DNA sequence: TGTGCCAGCTCAGACACGGGACAGGGGAGAGACACCATATATTTT.

The V call is TRBV7-2, the J call TRBJ1-2; a weak D match, TRBD1 (6 bases). Trimming took off 2 bases at V and 4 bases at J, with 11 bases between the two ends. This CDR3 is 14 amino acids long. Germline values: CDR1 SGHTA, CDR2 FQGNSA. CDR3 DNA sequence: TGTGCCAGCAGCTTATCTGGACAGCCCTATGGCTACACCTTC. It encodes CASSLSGQPYGYTF.

The rearrangement joins TRBV6-4 to TRBJ1-2; TRBD1 is a possible D gene (6 bases). The V and J ends lost 4 bases and 2 bases respectively, with 8 bases between them. This CDR3 spans 13 amino acids. Per the germline V gene, CDR1 is MRHNA and CDR2 is SNTAGT. The CDR3 nucleotides are TGTGCCAGCAGTGCACAGGGAAACTATGGCTACACCTTC. This codes for CASSAQGNYGYTF.

The genes are TRBV2 and TRBJ2-5; 7 nucleotides align to TRBD1. V dropped 8 bases and J dropped 2; count of bases not matched to a gene: 8. This CDR3 comprises 14 residues. Per the germline V gene, CDR1 is SNHLY and CDR2 is FYNNEI. The CDR3 sequence: CASQQGTRQETQYF. In DNA, the CDR3 is TGTGCCAGCCAACAGGGGACAAGACAAGAGACCCAGTACTTC. The full variable domain, completed using reference TRBV2 and TRBJ2-5, is EPEVTQTPSHQVTQMGQEVILRCVPISNHLYFYWYRQILGQKVEFLVSFYNNEISEKSEIFDDQFSVERPDGSNFTLKIRSTKLEDSAMYFCASQQGTRQETQYFGPGTRLLVL.

J is TRBJ2-7 and V is TRBV10-3; a weak D match, TRBD2 (6 bases). Trimming pared 8 bases from V and 3 bases from J, leaving 20 bases between. The germline V gene encodes CDR1 ENHRY and CDR2 SYGVKD. This CDR3 region has 15 residues. The CDR3 protein is CAIRETGTAFYEQYF. The CDR3 DNA follows: TGTGCCATCCGGGAGACTGGGACGGCCTTCTACGAGCAGTACTTC.

The V call is TRBV14, the J call TRBJ1-1; maybe TRBD1 (5 bases). The CDR3 has 16 residues. The germline gives CDR1 SGHDN, CDR2 FVKESK. Trimming left V 1 base short and J 4 bases short, with 16 bases between. CDR3: CASSQVQGVGATEAFF. DNA for the CDR3: TGTGCCAGCAGCCAAGTTCAGGGTGTAGGGGCCACTGAAGCTTTCTTT.

V and J are TRBV19 and TRBJ1-4, with D possibly TRBD1 on 6 matching bases. Germline assignment: CDR1 LNHDA and CDR2 SQIVND (reference sequence). The ends were cut back, 3 bases at V and 2 bases at J, with 19 bases in the middle. The CDR3 length is 18 residues. CDR3 sequence reads: CASSILGQARGTNEKLFF. The CDR3 region has the DNA TGTGCCAGTAGTATTTTGGGCCAGGCGAGGGGGACTAATGAAAAACTGTTTTTT.

The V gene is TRBV5-4, the J gene TRBJ2-5; perhaps TRBD1 as D (6 bases). The CDR3 length is 14 residues. Per germline, CDR1 SGHNT and CDR2 YYREEE (reference sequence). Trimming took 4 bases from V and 1 from J, leaving 11 bases between them. The CDR3 sequence: CASSRRDTQETQYF. The CDR3 DNA reads as TGTGCCAGCAGCCGAAGGGACACCCAAGAGACCCAGTACTTC.

This chain connects TRBV24-1 to TRBJ1-5; D might be TRBD1 (5 bases). Trimming stripped 5 bases from V and 1 base from J, with 8 bases between. This CDR3 is 14 amino acids long. CDR1 KGHDR and CDR2 SFDVKD come from the germline V gene. CDR3 protein: CATSGQGSNQPQHF. For the CDR3, the DNA is TGTGCCACCAGTGGGCAGGGAAGCAATCAGCCCCAGCATTTT.

The gene calls are TRBV4-1 and TRBJ2-7, with 10 positions matching TRBD1. The CDR3 sequence is 14 residues long. The germline V gene encodes CDR1 MGHRA and CDR2 YSYEKL. V shed 2 bases and J 6 bases; nucleotides not matched to a gene: 4. The CDR3 coding sequence is TGCGCCAGCAGCCAAAGACAGGGGGCGGGCGAGCAGTACTTC. Amino acids: CASSQRQGAGEQYF.

This chain connects TRBV2 to TRBJ2-2, with 7 bases identical to TRBD2. CDR1 is SNHLY and CDR2 is FYNNEI in the germline V gene. The CDR3 runs to 15 residues. Trimming took 8 bases from V and 0 from J; bases not matched to a gene: 6. The CDR3 spells CASRTGGANTGELFF. CDR3 coding DNA: TGTGCCAGCCGGACGGGAGGCGCGAACACCGGGGAGCTGTTTTTT. Looking up the rest from reference TRBV2 and TRBJ2-2 gives the full variable domain: EPEVTQTPSHQVTQMGQEVILRCVPISNHLYFYWYRQILGQKVEFLVSFYNNEISEKSEIFDDQFSVERPDGSNFTLKIRSTKLEDSAMYFCASRTGGANTGELFFGEGSRLTVL.

This chain joins TRBV5-6 and TRBJ1-1; D gene unclear. Trimming left V 1 base short and J 1 base short, with 5 bases between. Germline values: CDR1 SGHDT, CDR2 YYEEEE. This CDR3 has 13 amino acids. This chain's CDR3 is CASSLMANTEAFF. CDR3 nucleotide sequence: TGTGCCAGCAGCTTGATGGCGAACACTGAAGCTTTCTTT. Complete variable domain (other parts from reference TRBV5-6 and TRBJ1-1): DAGVTQSPTHLIKTRGQQVTLRCSPKSGHDTVSWYQQALGQGPQFIFQYYEEEERQRGNFPDRFSGHQFPNYSSELNVNALLLGDSALYLCASSLMANTEAFFGQGTRLTVV.

The chain couples TRBV5-1 to TRBJ2-7; D is unclear. The CDR3 extends over 15 amino acids. Germline assignment: CDR1 SGHRS and CDR2 YFSETQ. V was shortened by 3 bases and J by 3 bases, with 16 bases between the two germline ends. This CDR3 is CASSYTIGGDYEQYF. DNA for the CDR3: TGCGCCAGCAGCTACACTATTGGCGGCGACTACGAGCAGTACTTC.

The rearrangement links TRBV5-6 to TRBJ1-1, with D possibly TRBD1 on 6 matching bases. Looked up from germline, CDR1 is SGHDT and CDR2 is YYEEEE. The CDR3 is made up of 15 amino acids. Trimming took off 1 base at V and 5 bases at J, with 15 bases between the two ends. CDR3: CASSLKQGPRTEAFF. CDR3 in DNA: TGTGCCAGCAGCTTGAAACAGGGCCCGCGGACTGAAGCTTTCTTT.